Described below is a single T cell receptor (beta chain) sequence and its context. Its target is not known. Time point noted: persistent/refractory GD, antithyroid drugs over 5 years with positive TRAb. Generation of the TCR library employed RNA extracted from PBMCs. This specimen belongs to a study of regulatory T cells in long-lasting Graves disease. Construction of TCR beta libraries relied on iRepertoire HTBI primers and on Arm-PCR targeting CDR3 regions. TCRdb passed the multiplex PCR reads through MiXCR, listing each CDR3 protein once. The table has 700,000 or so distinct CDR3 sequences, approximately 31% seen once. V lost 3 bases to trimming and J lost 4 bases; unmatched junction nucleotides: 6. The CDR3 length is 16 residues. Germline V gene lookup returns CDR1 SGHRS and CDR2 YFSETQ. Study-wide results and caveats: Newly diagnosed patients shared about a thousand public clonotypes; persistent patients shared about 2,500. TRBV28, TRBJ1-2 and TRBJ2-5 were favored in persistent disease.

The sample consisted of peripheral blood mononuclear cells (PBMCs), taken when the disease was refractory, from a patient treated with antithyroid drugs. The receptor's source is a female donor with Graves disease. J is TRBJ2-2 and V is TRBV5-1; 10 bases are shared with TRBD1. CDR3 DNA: TGCGCCAGCAGCTCTCTGACAGGGGGCTTCACCGGGGAGCTGTTTTTT. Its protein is CASSSLTGGFTGELFF.